This T cell receptor (beta chain) was found in a study of shared T cell receptors in the human thymus (dated by TCRdb to about 2021). Turning to the overall study: The study investigated the way shared, self-reactive T-cell receptor alpha chains are produced in the human thymus.

The method behind the library was the immunoSEQ multiplex PCR assay. The source is immuneACCESS, and TCRdb retained only in-frame sequences with V and J called. Part of the clones is not carried over; for the studies checked, unresolved V genes explain less than half of this, and the remainder is unexplained. In all, the sample holds roughly 410,000 clones, and approximately 95% of those were seen once. The ten largest clones add up to roughly 0.021% of the sample. On this clone itself: Its target antigen remains unknown. No qualities accompany the bases; no much larger clone lies one base away.

The CDR3 runs 16 residues from the cysteine to the phenylalanine. The sequence is cut down to CDR3 DNA, 48 bases in frame from base 1. V is cut by 2 bases and J by 2 bases, and the space between the germline ends is 14 bases. As encoded in the germline V gene, CDR1 is MRHNA while CDR2 is SNTAGT. The sequence derives from a human donor. Sequenced input: thymocytes. The chain is assembled from TRBV6-4 and TRBJ2-3; no confident D gene assignment can be made. The DNA reads TGTGCCAGCAGTGACAAGGTCACCCCAGACACAGATACGCAGTATTTT. Its protein product is CASSDKVTPDTDTQYF.